This TCR beta chain was obtained from a study of cytomegalovirus exposure and HLA in healthy donors. Whole-study results and caveats: With high specificity and sensitivity, the classifier reportedly diagnosed cytomegalovirus status. Subsequent analysis of the roughly 120 validation repertoires found a tendency for first-cohort TCR clusters to co-occur. The listing of 150 to 200 TCR beta chains classed them as cytomegalovirus-associated. Many donors carried some public TCRs, although rarity characterized most TCR sequences.

Assay: immunoSEQ multiplex PCR; the TCRdb copy retains only in-frame clones and omits some. The data show 150,000 to 200,000 clones, 84% seen once. Details on this clone: The antigen remains undetermined.

This TCR came from a man younger than 35 in good health and CMV-seropositive. The sample taken for sequencing was PBMCs.

CDR3 in DNA: TGTGCCAGCAGTTACCGAGGAGCGGGAGGGTACAATGAGCAGTTCTTC. This gives the protein CASSYRGAGGYNEQFF. The V call is TRBV6-6, the J call TRBJ2-1, with 10 nucleotides matching TRBD2. V gave up 2 bases and J gave up 4 bases; unmatched junction bases: 5. CDR3 length: 16 amino acids. Looked up from germline, CDR1 is MNHNY and CDR2 is SVGAGI (reference sequence).